This is a list of T cell receptor beta chains from one sample in a study of OX40 agonist ivuxolimab in advanced cancers. Sequencing used immunoSEQ multiplex PCR; TCRdb keeps in-frame clones, though not all of them. The sample comprises some 83,000 clones, 65% to 90% of which are singletons, and approximately 2% rests with the top ten. This specimen consisted of CD4+ or CD8+ T cells sorted from blood, obtained in a trial of the OX40 agonist ivuxolimab. The receptors shown here come from an adult with an advanced solid tumor such as melanoma, head and neck, liver or kidney cancer. Both conserved end residues are part of each CDR3. The D gene is left open where the match is weak. The size field is filled for only some rows; it gives once, few, many or a size class.

j_gene,d_gene,v_gene,abundance,CDR3aa,CDR3nt
TRBJ2-3,NA,TRBV5-1,once,CASSPGGGAVGTDTQYF,TGCGCCAGCAGCCCGGGTGGCGGGGCGGTGGGCACAGATACGCAGTATTTT
TRBJ2-1,TRBD2,TRBV7-6,NA,CASSAAGGSSYNEQFF,TGTGCCAGCAGCGCGGCGGGCGGGAGCTCCTACAATGAGCAGTTCTTC
TRBJ1-2,NA,TRBV28,NA,CASSPYPGHRTYGYTF,TGTGCCAGCAGTCCCTACCCGGGACACCGGACTTATGGCTACACCTTC
TRBJ1-5,TRBD1,TRBV19,NA,CATQEEGTGGNQPQHF,TGTGCCACCCAGGAGGAGGGAACAGGGGGCAATCAGCCCCAGCATTTT
TRBJ2-7,NA,TRBV7-9,NA,CASSARDKGSSEQYF,TGTGCCAGCAGCGCCAGAGACAAGGGGTCTTCCGAGCAGTACTTC
TRBJ2-7,TRBD2,TRBV6-6,NA,CASTPLAGVAYEQYF,TGTGCCAGCACCCCGCTAGCGGGGGTCGCCTACGAGCAGTACTTC
TRBJ2-7,TRBD2,TRBV15,NA,CATSARGRSSYEQYF,TGTGCCACCAGCGCCCGCGGGAGGAGCTCCTACGAGCAGTACTTC
TRBJ1-1,NA,TRBV7-2,NA,CASSLYSGKNTEAFF,TGTGCCAGCAGCTTATACTCGGGGAAGAACACTGAAGCTTTCTTT
TRBJ2-1,NA,TRBV15,NA,CATGDAGSYNEQFF,TGTGCCACCGGTGACGCGGGATCCTACAATGAGCAGTTCTTC
TRBJ2-1,TRBD2,TRBV29-1,NA,CSVDSALAGAYNEQFF,TGCAGCGTTGATTCGGCGCTAGCGGGGGCCTACAATGAGCAGTTCTTC
TRBJ2-3,TRBD2,TRBV7-2,NA,CASSLQKLTSQVWSDTQYF,TGTGCCAGCAGCTTGCAAAAGTTGACTAGCCAGGTTTGGTCAGATACGCAGTATTTT
TRBJ1-1,NA,TRBV28,NA,CASSLIRTEAFF,TGTGCCAGCAGTTTGATCAGAACTGAAGCTTTCTTT
TRBJ1-2,NA,TRBV4-1,NA,CASSQAGYGYTF,TGCGCCAGCAGCCAGGCAGGGTATGGCTACACCTTC
TRBJ2-3,NA,TRBV7-2,NA,CASSSKRVVATDTQYF,TGTGCCAGCAGCTCCAAAAGGGTGGTCGCCACAGATACGCAGTATTTT
TRBJ1-6,NA,TRBV7-6,NA,CASSATAGGYNSPLHF,TGTGCCAGCAGTGCCACGGCCGGGGGGTATAATTCACCCCTCCACTTT
TRBJ2-1,NA,TRBV10-1,once,CASSPLASSYNEQFF,TGCGCCAGCAGCCCGTTAGCGTCGAGCTACAATGAGCAGTTCTTC
TRBJ2-3,NA,TRBV18,once,CASSPPQGTGTDTQYF,TGTGCCAGCTCACCCCCTCAGGGGACGGGCACAGATACGCAGTATTTT
TRBJ2-7,NA,TRBV5-4,NA,CASSRQGLVRPLEQYF,TGTGCCAGCAGCCGCCAGGGATTAGTGCGGCCCCTCGAGCAGTACTTC
TRBJ2-3,TRBD1,TRBV10-3,few,CAISDGRGQGADTQYF,TGTGCCATCAGTGATGGTAGGGGACAGGGAGCAGATACGCAGTATTTT
TRBJ2-5,NA,TRBV6-1,once,CASSALGLKTQYF,TGTGCCAGCAGTGCGCTGGGGTTGAAGACCCAGTACTTC
TRBJ2-5,TRBD1,TRBV27,NA,CASSPSRTGGRETQYF,TGTGCCAGCAGTCCCTCCCGGACAGGGGGTAGGGAGACCCAGTACTTC
TRBJ1-4,TRBD1,TRBV5-4,NA,CASSQIPGQGAFNEKLFF,TGTGCCAGCAGCCAAATCCCGGGACAGGGGGCTTTTAATGAAAAACTGTTTTTT
TRBJ1-5,NA,TRBV19,NA,CASSIVPAWPQHF,TGTGCCAGTAGTATAGTGCCCGCGTGGCCCCAGCATTTT
TRBJ2-7,NA,TRBV14,NA,CASSLSGSVSSYEQYF,TGTGCCAGCAGCCTTAGTGGGAGCGTTAGCTCCTACGAGCAGTACTTC
TRBJ1-2,NA,TRBV7-2,NA,CASSRDFGDVYTF,TGTGCCAGCAGCAGAGACTTTGGGGATGTTTACACCTTC
TRBJ1-5,NA,TRBV27,NA,CASGLGGYGQPQHF,TGTGCCAGCGGTTTAGGGGGGTACGGTCAGCCCCAGCATTTT
TRBJ2-3,NA,TRBV28,NA,CASSATNPPDTQYF,TGTGCCAGCAGTGCCACCAATCCCCCAGATACGCAGTATTTT
TRBJ1-1,TRBD1,TRBV5-4,NA,CASRGQKRGRGTEAFF,TGTGCCAGCAGGGGACAAAAAAGGGGGCGCGGCACTGAAGCTTTCTTT
TRBJ1-2,TRBD1,TRBV6-5,NA,CASSPPGQIYGYTF,TGTGCCAGCAGTCCTCCGGGACAGATCTATGGCTACACCTTC
TRBJ2-5,NA,TRBV7-9,NA,CATEGQKETQYF,TGTGCCACTGAGGGGCAGAAAGAGACCCAGTACTTC
TRBJ1-1,TRBD1,TRBV19,NA,CASRTGTGRNTEAFF,TGTGCCAGTAGGACCGGGACAGGGAGGAACACTGAAGCTTTCTTT
TRBJ2-5,NA,TRBV2,NA,CATSAGPGGKTQYF,TGTGCCACCTCGGCGGGGCCCGGAGGGAAGACCCAGTACTTC
TRBJ1-5,NA,TRBV6-5,NA,CASSYSTGEPQHF,TGTGCCAGCAGTTACTCGACCGGGGAGCCCCAGCATTTT
TRBJ1-5,TRBD1,TRBV5-5,NA,CASSVQGAEQPQHF,TGTGCCAGCAGTGTACAGGGGGCGGAACAGCCCCAGCATTTT
TRBJ2-3,NA,TRBV29-1,NA,CSVKPQGSTDTQYF,TGCAGCGTCAAACCGCAGGGGAGCACAGATACGCAGTATTTT
TRBJ1-1,NA,TRBV28,NA,CASIETDGGRAFF,TGTGCCAGCATCGAAACGGACGGGGGTCGGGCTTTCTTT
TRBJ2-5,TRBD2,TRBV9,NA,CASSEGLAGGYQETQYF,TGTGCCAGCAGCGAGGGACTAGCGGGAGGATATCAAGAGACCCAGTACTTC
TRBJ1-4,TRBD1,TRBV25-1,NA,CASSDHRGKLFF,TGTGCCAGCAGTGATCACAGGGGGAAACTGTTTTTT
TRBJ2-7,TRBD2,TRBV2,NA,CASRLTSGSYKGPYEQYF,TGTGCCAGCAGACTAACTAGCGGGAGTTATAAGGGCCCCTACGAGCAGTACTTC
TRBJ1-5,NA,TRBV10-3,few,CASKGLNSNQPQHF,TGTGCCAGCAAGGGGCTTAATAGCAATCAGCCCCAGCATTTT
TRBJ2-5,TRBD1,TRBV29-1,NA,CSVEIEMKGAPLGETQYF,TGCAGCGTCGAAATTGAGATGAAGGGGGCGCCCCTCGGAGAGACCCAGTACTTC
TRBJ1-1,NA,TRBV6-5,NA,CASRQQGPNTEAFF,TGTGCCAGCAGGCAACAGGGCCCGAACACTGAAGCTTTCTTT
TRBJ2-1,TRBD2,TRBV28,NA,CASLSRLAGPQQFF,TGTGCCAGCCTAAGTAGATTAGCGGGACCCCAGCAGTTCTTC
TRBJ1-5,NA,TRBV28,few,CASIRSAPNQPQHF,TGTGCCAGCATTCGGTCCGCCCCCAATCAGCCCCAGCATTTT
TRBJ2-2,NA,TRBV7-2,NA,CASSLLGNTGELFF,TGTGCCAGCAGCTTATTGGGGAACACCGGGGAGCTGTTTTTT
TRBJ1-2,NA,TRBV7-2,few,CASSLAQSGLVGYTF,TGTGCCAGCAGCTTAGCGCAATCAGGTTTGGTTGGCTACACCTTC
TRBJ1-1,NA,TRBV9,NA,CASSVDRTSGTEAFF,TGTGCCAGCAGCGTCGACAGGACCTCGGGGACTGAAGCTTTCTTT
TRBJ2-1,NA,TRBV16,few,CASSQFGSSDEQFF,TGTGCCAGCAGCCAATTCGGTAGCAGCGATGAGCAGTTCTTC
TRBJ2-1,TRBD1,TRBV28,NA,CASSLLGTGGNEQFF,TGTGCCAGCAGTTTGCTAGGGACAGGGGGCAATGAGCAGTTCTTC
TRBJ1-2,NA,TRBV5-1,NA,CASRERDTTNYGYTF,TGCGCCAGCAGGGAGCGGGACACAACTAACTATGGCTACACCTTC
TRBJ1-5,NA,TRBV11-2,few,CASSSSGLLGAPPQPQHF,TGTGCCAGCAGCTCCAGTGGCCTCTTGGGGGCGCCGCCTCAGCCCCAGCATTTT
TRBJ1-1,NA,TRBV5-6,NA,CASSRGPNTEAFF,TGTGCCAGCAGCCGGGGACCGAACACTGAAGCTTTCTTT
TRBJ2-7,NA,TRBV6-6,NA,CASNQQGTSYEQYF,TGTGCCAGCAACCAACAGGGTACATCCTACGAGCAGTACTTC
TRBJ2-1,NA,TRBV19,NA,CASSISWRASNEQFF,TGTGCCAGTAGTATCTCGTGGAGGGCTAGCAATGAGCAGTTCTTC
TRBJ1-3,NA,TRBV19,NA,CASGRGSSSGNTIYF,TGCGCCAGTGGTCGAGGCTCAAGCTCTGGAAACACCATATATTTT
TRBJ1-2,NA,TRBV19,NA,CASSIGGEPNYGYTF,TGTGCCAGTAGTATAGGGGGAGAGCCCAACTATGGCTACACCTTC
TRBJ1-4,NA,TRBV19,NA,CASTRSRRRLNEKLFF,TGTGCCAGTACTCGCTCTAGACGGAGACTAAATGAAAAACTGTTTTTT
TRBJ2-1,TRBD2,TRBV6-1,few,CASKAGAQKNEQFF,TGTGCCAGCAAAGCGGGAGCTCAAAAGAATGAGCAGTTCTTC